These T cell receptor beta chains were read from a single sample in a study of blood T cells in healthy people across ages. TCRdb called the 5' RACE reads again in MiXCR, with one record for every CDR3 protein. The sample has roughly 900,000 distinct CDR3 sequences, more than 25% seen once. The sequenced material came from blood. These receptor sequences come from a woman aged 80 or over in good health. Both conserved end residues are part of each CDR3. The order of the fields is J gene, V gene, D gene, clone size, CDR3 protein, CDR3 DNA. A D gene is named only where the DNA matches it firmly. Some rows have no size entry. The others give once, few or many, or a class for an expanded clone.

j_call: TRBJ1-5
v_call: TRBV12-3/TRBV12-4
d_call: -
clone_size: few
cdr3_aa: CASSFRSGVGQPQHF
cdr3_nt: TGTGCCAGCAGTTTCCGGTCCGGGGTTGGTCAGCCCCAGCATTTT

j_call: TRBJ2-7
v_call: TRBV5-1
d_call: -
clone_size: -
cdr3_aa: CASSWARDDYEQYF
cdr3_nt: TGCGCCAGCAGCTGGGCGAGGGACGACTACGAGCAGTACTTC

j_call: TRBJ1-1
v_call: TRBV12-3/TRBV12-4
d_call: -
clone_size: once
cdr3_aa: CVSSSRLKNTEAFF
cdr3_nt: TGTGTCAGCAGTTCCCGGCTGAAGAACACTGAAGCTTTCTTT

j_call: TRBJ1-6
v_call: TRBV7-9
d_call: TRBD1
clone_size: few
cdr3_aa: CASSVGTGSNSPLHF
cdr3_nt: TGTGCCAGCAGCGTGGGGACAGGGTCGAATTCACCCCTCCACTTT

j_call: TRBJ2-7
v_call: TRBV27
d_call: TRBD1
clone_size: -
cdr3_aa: CASSFSGTGISYEQYF
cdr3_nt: TGTGCCAGCAGTTTCTCCGGGACAGGGATATCCTACGAGCAGTACTTC

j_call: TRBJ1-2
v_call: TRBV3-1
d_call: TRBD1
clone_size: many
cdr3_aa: CASSTRDRANYGYTF
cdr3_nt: TGTGCCAGCAGCACCCGGGACAGGGCGAACTATGGCTACACCTTC

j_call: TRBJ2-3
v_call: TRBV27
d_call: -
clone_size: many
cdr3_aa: CASSLRGYGVSTDTQYF
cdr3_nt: TGTGCCAGCAGTTTAAGAGGGTACGGGGTTAGCACAGATACGCAGTATTTT

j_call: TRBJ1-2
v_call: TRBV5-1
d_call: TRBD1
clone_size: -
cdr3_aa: CASSSTGGNYDYTF
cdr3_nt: TGCGCCAGCAGCTCGACAGGGGGGAACTATGACTACACCTTC

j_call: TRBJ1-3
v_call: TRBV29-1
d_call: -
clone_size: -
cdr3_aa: CSVVSGPGNTIYF
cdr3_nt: TGCAGCGTAGTCAGCGGGCCTGGAAACACCATATATTTT

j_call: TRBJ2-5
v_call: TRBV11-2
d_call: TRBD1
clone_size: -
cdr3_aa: CASSLAVQGEETQYF
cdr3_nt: TGTGCCAGCAGCTTAGCGGTCCAGGGGGAAGAGACCCAGTACTTC

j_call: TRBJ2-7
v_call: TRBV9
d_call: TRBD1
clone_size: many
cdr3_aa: CASSLLMSDRVPYEQYF
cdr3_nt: TGTGCCAGCAGCCTCCTGATGTCGGACAGGGTACCCTACGAGCAGTACTTC

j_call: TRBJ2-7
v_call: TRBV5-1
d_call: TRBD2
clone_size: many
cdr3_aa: CASSLSGGNEQYF
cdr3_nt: TGCGCCAGCAGCTTGAGCGGGGGGAACGAGCAGTACTTC

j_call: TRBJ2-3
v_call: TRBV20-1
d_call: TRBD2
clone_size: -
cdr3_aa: CSARRLSGGFTDTQYF
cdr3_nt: TGCAGTGCTAGAAGGTTGTCGGGGGGTTTCACAGATACGCAGTATTTT

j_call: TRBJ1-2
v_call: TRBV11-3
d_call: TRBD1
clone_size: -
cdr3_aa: CASSWGGQGYHGYTF
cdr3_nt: TGTGCCAGCAGTTGGGGAGGACAGGGCTACCATGGCTACACCTTC

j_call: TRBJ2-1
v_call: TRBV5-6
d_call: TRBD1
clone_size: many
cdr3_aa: CASSLLGTDEQFF
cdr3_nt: TGTGCCAGCAGCTTGCTTGGGACAGATGAGCAGTTCTTC

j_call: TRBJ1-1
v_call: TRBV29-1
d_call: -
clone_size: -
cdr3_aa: CSSKGQKEGKAFF
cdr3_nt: TGCAGCTCCAAAGGCCAAAAGGAGGGAAAAGCTTTCTTT

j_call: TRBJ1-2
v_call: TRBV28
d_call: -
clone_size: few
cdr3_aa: CASSLQGSYSYTF
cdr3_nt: TGTGCCAGCAGTTTACAGGGGAGCTATAGCTACACCTTC

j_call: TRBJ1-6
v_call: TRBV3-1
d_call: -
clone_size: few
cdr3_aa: CASSPLRGSPLHF
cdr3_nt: TGTGCCAGCAGCCCCTTGCGAGGTTCACCCCTCCACTTT

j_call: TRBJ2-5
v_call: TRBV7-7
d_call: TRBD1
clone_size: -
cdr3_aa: CASSSGQRAQETQYF
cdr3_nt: TGTGCTAGCAGCTCGGGACAGAGGGCCCAAGAGACCCAGTACTTC

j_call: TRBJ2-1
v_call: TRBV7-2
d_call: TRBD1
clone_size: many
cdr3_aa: CASSLDTTGGREQFF
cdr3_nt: TGTGCCAGCAGCTTAGATACCACAGGGGGCCGTGAGCAGTTCTTC

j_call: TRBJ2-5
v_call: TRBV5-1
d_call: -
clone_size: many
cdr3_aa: CASSLEIQETQYF
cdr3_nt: TGCGCCAGCAGCTTGGAAATCCAAGAGACCCAGTACTTC

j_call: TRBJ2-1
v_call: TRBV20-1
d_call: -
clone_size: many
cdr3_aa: CSFTRGRNEQFF
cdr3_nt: TGCAGCTTTACCCGGGGGCGGAATGAGCAGTTCTTC

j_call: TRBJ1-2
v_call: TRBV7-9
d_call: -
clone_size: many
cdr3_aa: CASSFPGLNYGYTF
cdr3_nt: TGTGCCAGCAGCTTTCCGGGACTGAACTATGGCTACACCTTC

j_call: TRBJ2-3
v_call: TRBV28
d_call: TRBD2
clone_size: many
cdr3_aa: CASRVSGGADTQYF
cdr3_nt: TGTGCCAGCAGGGTGAGCGGGGGGGCAGATACGCAGTATTTT

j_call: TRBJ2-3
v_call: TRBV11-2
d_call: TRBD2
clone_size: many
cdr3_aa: CASSPLPGGLLDTQYF
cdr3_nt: TGTGCCAGCAGCCCCCTCCCGGGGGGGCTATTGGATACGCAGTATTTT

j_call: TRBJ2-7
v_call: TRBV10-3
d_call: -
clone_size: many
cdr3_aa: CAISEPQLEQYF
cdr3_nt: TGTGCCATCAGTGAACCCCAGCTCGAGCAGTACTTC

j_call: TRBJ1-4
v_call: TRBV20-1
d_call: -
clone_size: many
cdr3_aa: CSKKTGEKLFF
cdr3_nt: TGCAGTAAAAAGACTGGTGAAAAACTGTTTTTT

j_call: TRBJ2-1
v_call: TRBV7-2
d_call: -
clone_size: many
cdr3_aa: CASSYKNEQFF
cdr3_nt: TGTGCCAGCAGCTACAAAAATGAGCAGTTCTTC

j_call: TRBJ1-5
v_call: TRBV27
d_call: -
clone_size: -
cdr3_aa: CASSEGLTLMGAQHF
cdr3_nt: TGTGCCAGCAGCGAGGGACTGACACTTATGGGGGCCCAGCATTTT